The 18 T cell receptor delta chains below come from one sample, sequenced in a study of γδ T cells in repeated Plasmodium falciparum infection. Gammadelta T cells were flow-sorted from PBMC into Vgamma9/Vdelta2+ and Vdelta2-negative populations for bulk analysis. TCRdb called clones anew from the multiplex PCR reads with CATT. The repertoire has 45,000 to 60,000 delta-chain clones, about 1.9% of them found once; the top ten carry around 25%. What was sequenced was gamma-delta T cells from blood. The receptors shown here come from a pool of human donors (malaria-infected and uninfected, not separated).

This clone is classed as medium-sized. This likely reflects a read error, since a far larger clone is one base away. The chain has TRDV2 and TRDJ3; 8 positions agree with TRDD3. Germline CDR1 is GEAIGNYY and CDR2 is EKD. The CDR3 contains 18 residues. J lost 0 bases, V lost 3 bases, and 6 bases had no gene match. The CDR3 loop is CACDQLGGTSWDTRQMFF. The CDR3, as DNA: TGTGCCTGTGACCAACTGGGGGGCACCTCCTGGGACACCCGACAGATGTTTTTC.

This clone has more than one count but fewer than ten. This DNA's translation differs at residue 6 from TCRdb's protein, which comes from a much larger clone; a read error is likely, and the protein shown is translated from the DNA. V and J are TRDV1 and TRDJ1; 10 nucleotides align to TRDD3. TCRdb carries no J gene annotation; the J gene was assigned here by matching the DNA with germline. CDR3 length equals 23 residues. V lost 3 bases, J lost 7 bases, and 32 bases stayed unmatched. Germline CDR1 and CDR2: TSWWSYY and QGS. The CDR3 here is CALGDNAPAWGILLLGPLPKLIF. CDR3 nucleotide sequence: TGTGCTCTTGGGGACAATGCCCCGGCATGGGGGATACTCCTCTTAGGACCTCTCCCTAAACTCATCTTT.

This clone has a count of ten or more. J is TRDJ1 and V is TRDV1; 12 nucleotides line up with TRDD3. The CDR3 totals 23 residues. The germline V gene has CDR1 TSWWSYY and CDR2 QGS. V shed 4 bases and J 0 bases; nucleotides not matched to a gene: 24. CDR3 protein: CALGARYYSTLGDTHLYTDKLIF. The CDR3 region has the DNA TGTGCTCTTGGGGCCCGCTACTACTCGACGCTGGGGGATACGCATTTGTACACCGATAAACTCATCTTT.

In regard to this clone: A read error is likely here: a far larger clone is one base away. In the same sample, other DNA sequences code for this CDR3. CDR3 sequence reads: CALGRGKTPWTGGYRDKLIF. For the CDR3, the DNA is TGTGCTCTTGGGAGAGGGAAGACCCCCTGGACGGGGGGATACCGAGATAAACTCATCTTT. The chain uses TRDV1 and TRDJ1; 9 nucleotides line up with TRDD3. TCRdb supplies no J gene; here it was assigned by aligning the nucleotide sequence to germline. CDR1 TSWWSYY and CDR2 QGS come from the germline V gene. The V gene end was trimmed by 5 bases and the J gene end by 5 bases; junction bases not matched to a gene: 24. The CDR3 runs 20 residues.

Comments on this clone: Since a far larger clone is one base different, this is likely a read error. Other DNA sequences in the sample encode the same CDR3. The CDR3 DNA follows: TGTGCTCTTGGGCCCCCGGGGGACCTGCCGTACACCGATAAACTCATCTTT. Its protein product is CALGPPGDLPYTDKLIF. The chain is built from TRDV1 and TRDJ1, with D possibly matching TRDD3 (6 bases). Trimming shortened V by 5 bases and J by 0 bases, and 19 bases separated the two germline ends. CDR3 length: 17 residues. The germline CDR1 and CDR2 sequences are TSWWSYY and QGS.

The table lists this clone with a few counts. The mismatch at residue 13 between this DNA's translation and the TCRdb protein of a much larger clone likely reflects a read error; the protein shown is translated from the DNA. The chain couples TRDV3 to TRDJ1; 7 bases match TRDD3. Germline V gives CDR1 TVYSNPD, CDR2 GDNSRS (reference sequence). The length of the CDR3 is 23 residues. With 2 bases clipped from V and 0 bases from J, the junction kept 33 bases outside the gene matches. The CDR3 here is CAFPGPPTGDSSCLFLYTDKLIF. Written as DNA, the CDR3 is TGTGCCTTTCCCGGGCCCCCTACTGGGGATAGTAGCTGCCTTTTTTTGTACACCGATAAACTCATCTTT.

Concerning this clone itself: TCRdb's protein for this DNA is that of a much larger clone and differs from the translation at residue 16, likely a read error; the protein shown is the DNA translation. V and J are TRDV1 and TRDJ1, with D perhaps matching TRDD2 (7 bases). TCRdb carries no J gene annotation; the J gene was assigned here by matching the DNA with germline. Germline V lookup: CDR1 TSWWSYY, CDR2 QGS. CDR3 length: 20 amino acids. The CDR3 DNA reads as TGTGCTCTTGGGGTACCCGTGGTTCCTACCTGGTACTGGGACACCGAGAAACTCATCTTT. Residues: CALGVPVVPTWYWDTEKLIF.

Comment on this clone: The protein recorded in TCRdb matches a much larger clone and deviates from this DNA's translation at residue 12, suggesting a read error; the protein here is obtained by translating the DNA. CDR3 in amino acids: CACDLLGDTMRTDKLIF. CDR3 in DNA: TGTGCCTGTGACCTACTGGGGGATACGATGAGGACCGATAAACTCATCTTT. The V gene is TRDV2, the J gene TRDJ1, with 13 bases fitting TRDD3. TCRdb is silent on the J gene; assignment here came from matching the DNA to germline. The CDR3 spans 17 residues. Unmatched junction bases numbered 8, after V lost 3 bases and J lost 2 bases. Germline lookup yields CDR1 GEAIGNYY and CDR2 EKD.

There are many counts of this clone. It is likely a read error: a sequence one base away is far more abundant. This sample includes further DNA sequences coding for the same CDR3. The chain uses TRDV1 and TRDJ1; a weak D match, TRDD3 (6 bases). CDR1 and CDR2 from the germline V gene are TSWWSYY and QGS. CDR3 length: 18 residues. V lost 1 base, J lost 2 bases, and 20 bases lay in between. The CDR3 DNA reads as TGTGCTCTTGGGGAACATCTGTGGAAGATTTGGGGGACCGATAAACTCATCTTT. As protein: CALGEHLWKIWGTDKLIF.

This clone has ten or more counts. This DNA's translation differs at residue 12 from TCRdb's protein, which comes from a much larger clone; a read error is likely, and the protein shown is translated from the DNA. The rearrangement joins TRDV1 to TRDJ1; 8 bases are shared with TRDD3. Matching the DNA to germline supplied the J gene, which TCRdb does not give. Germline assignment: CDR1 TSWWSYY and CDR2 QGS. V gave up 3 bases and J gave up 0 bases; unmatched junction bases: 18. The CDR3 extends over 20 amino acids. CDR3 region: CALGEVLLQLGGWNTDKLIF. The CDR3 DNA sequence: TGTGCTCTTGGGGAGGTCCTCCTACAACTGGGGGGTTGGAACACCGATAAACTCATCTTT.

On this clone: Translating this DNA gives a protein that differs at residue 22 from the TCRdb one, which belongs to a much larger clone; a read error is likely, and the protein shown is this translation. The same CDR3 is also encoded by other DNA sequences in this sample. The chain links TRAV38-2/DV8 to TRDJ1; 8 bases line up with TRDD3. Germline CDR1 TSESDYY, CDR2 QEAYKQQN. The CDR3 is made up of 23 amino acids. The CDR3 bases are TGTGCTTATAGGAGCCGCCGACCCCAAACCGCTCGGGGATACACCGAGTACACCGATAAACTCACCTTT. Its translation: CAYRSRRPQTARGYTEYTDKLTF.

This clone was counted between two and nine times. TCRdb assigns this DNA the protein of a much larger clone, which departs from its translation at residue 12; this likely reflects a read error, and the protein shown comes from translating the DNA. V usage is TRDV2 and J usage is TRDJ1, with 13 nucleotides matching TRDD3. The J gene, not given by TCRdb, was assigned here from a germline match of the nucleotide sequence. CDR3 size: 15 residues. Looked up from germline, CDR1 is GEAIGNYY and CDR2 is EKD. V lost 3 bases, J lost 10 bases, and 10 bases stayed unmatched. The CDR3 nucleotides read TGTGCCTGTGACGTACTGGGGGATACGCGAGGTAGACTCATCTTT. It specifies CACDVLGDTRGRLIF.

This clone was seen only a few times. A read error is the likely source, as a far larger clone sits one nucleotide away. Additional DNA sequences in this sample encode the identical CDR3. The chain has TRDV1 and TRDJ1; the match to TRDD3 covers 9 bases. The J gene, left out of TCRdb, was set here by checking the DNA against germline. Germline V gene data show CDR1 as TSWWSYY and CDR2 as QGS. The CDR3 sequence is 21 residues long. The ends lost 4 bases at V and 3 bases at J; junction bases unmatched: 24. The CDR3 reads CALGVPCFLRGGYRSADKLIF. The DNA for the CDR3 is TGTGCTCTTGGGGTCCCCTGCTTCCTAAGAGGGGGATACCGAAGTGCCGATAAACTCATCTTT.

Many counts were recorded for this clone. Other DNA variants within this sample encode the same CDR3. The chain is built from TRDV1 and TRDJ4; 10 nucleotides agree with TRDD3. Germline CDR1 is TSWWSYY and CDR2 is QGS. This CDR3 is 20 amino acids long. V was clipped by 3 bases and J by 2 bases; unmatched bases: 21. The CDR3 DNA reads TGTGCTCTTGGGGATCCACTTGCGGGTACTGGGGGATGGAGGGCTAGACCCCTGATCTTT. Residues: CALGDPLAGTGGWRARPLIF.

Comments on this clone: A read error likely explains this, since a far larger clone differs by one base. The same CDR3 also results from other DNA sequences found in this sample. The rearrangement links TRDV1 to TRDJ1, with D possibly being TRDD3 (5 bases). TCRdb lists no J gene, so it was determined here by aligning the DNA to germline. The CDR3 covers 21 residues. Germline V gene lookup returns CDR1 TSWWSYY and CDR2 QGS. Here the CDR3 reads CALVELPGVQGMIFIPDKLIF. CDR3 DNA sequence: TGCGCTCTTGTGGAACTCCCAGGGGTCCAAGGGATGATCTTCATACCCGATAAACTCATCTTT.

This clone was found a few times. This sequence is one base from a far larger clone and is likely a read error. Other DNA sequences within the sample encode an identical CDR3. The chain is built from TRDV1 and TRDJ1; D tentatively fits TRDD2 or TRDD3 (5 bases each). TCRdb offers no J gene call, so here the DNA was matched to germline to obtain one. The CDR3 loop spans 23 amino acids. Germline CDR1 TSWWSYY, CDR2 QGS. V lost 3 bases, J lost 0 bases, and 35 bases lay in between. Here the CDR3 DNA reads TGTGCTCTTGGGGACCGGGGAGGGTTCCTCTTCGGGGGTCCCACCAGATACACCGATAAACTCATCTTT. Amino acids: CALGDRGGFLFGGPTRYTDKLIF.

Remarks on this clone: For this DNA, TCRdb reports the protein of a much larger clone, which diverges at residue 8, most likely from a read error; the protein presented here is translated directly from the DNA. CDR3 DNA: TGTGCTCTTGGGGATTCTATCTTCGCTCGACTGGGTGCATTCCCCGATAAACTCATCTTT. Amino acids: CALGDSIFARLGAFPDKLIF. The chain employs TRDV1 and TRDJ1, with a weak D call TRDD3 (6 bases). The J gene, left out of TCRdb, was set here by checking the DNA against germline. V was clipped by 3 bases and J by 3 bases, with 29 bases between them. Germline V gene sequence: CDR1 TSWWSYY, CDR2 QGS. CDR3 length: 20 residues.

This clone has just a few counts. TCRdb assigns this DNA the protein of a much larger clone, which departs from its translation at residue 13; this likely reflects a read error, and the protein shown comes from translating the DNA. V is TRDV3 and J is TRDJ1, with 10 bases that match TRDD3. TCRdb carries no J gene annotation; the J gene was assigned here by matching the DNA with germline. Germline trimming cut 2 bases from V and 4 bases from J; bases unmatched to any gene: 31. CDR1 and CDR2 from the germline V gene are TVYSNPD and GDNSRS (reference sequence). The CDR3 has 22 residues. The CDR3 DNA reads TGTGCCTTTCTTCAAACTCTACCCCGTCCTCCGTACTCGGGGGATACGAGCGATAAACTCATCTTT. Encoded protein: CAFLQTLPRPPYSGDTSDKLIF.